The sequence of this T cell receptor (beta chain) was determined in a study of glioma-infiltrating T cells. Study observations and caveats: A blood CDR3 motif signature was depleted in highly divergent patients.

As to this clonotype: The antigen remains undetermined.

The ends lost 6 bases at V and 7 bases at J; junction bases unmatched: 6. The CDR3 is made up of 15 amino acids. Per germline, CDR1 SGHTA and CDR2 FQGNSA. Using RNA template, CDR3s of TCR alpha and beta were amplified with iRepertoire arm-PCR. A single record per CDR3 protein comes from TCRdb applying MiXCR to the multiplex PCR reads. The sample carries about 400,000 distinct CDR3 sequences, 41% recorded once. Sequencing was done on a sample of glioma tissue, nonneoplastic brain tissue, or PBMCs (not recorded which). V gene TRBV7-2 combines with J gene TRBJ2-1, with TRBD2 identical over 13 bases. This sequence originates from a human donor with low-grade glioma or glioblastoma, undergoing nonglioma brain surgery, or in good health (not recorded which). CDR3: CASRGRTSGSNEQFF. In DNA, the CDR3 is TGTGCCAGCAGAGGGAGGACTAGCGGGAGTAATGAGCAGTTCTTC.